This T cell receptor (beta chain) was identified during a study of cytomegalovirus exposure and HLA in healthy donors. The study's findings and limits: A later analysis found TCR association rates differed by HLA locus, highest for DRB1 and lowest for HLA-C.

When sampled, the donors appeared nominally healthy, though they likely had unrecorded immune exposures. Both 60 Vbeta primers and 13 Jbeta primers went into the PCR. Assay used: immunoSEQ multiplex PCR; TCRdb lists only in-frame clones, some missing. Of about 200,000 clones in the sample, almost 70% were seen once. Worth noting for this clone: The antigen is undetermined.

The sample consisted of PBMCs. The origin of this receptor is a man aged 40-50 years in good health and CMV-seropositive.

This chain's CDR3 is CASSQGTGSSYGYTF. Written as DNA, the CDR3 is TGCGCCAGCAGCCAGGGGACAGGGTCAAGCTATGGCTACACCTTC. The gene calls are TRBV4-1 and TRBJ1-2, with 9 bases fitting TRBD1. Trimming at V came to 3 bases and at J to 4 bases, leaving 6 bases not matched to a gene. Germline V lookup: CDR1 MGHRA, CDR2 YSYEKL. The CDR3 extends over 15 amino acids.